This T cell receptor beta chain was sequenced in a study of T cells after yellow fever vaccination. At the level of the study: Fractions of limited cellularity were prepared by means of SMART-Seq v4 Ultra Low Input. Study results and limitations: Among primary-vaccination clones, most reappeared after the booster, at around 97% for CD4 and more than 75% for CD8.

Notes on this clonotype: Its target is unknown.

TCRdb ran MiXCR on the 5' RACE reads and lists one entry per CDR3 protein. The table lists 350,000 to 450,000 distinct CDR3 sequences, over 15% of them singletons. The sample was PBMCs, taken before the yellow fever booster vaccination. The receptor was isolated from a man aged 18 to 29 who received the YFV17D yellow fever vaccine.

The CDR3 is CASSAGRYTNEQFF. CDR3 DNA: TGTGCCAGCAGTGCGGGCAGGTATACCAATGAGCAGTTCTTC. The J gene is TRBJ2-1, the V gene TRBV6-1; the D is unclear. Germline V gene data show CDR1 as MNHNS and CDR2 as SASEGT. V was clipped by 4 bases and J by 6 bases, with 13 bases between them. This CDR3 comprises 14 residues.